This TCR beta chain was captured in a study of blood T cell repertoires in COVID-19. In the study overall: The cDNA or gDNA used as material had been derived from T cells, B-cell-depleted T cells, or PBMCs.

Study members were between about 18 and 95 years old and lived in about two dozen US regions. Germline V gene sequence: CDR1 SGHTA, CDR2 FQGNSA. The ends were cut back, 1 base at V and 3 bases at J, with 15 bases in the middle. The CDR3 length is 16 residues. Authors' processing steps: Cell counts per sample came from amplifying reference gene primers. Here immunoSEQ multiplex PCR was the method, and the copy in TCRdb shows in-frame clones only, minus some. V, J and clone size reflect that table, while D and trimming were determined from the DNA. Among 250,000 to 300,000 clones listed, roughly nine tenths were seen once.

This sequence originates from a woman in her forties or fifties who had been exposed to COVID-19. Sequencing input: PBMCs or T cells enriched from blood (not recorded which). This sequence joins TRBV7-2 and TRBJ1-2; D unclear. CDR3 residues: CASSLDPGKRYYGYTF. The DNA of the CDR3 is TGTGCCAGCAGCTTAGACCCGGGAAAGAGGTACTATGGCTACACCTTC.